A single sample gave rise to the 20 T cell receptor beta chains below, sequenced in a study of blood T cells in healthy people across ages. Combining a sample-barcoded 5' primer with a J-beta primer mix, a second PCR ran for about 7 to 11 cycles. Using its own MiXCR run on the 5' RACE reads, TCRdb lists one record per CDR3 protein. The sample records over 1.5 million distinct CDR3 sequences, just under 50% being singletons. Sequenced material: blood. Receptors originate from a woman aged 40 to 55 in good health.

This clonotype has only a few counts. This chain joins TRBV10-3 and TRBJ2-7; perhaps TRBD1 as D (6 bases). V was shortened by 8 bases and J by 4 bases, with 18 bases between the two germline ends. CDR1 is ENHRY, CDR2 SYGVKD, per germline. This CDR3 has 14 amino acids. In DNA, the CDR3 is TGTGCCATCGATTCCGGGACAAGCATATACGAGCAGTACTTC. Protein: CAIDSGTSIYEQYF.

The CDR3 spells CASSQEGGWETQYF. DNA for the CDR3: TGCGCCAGCAGCCAAGAGGGAGGGTGGGAGACCCAGTACTTC. This chain links TRBV4-3 with TRBJ2-7; TRBD2 agrees at 7 bases. The end of the DNA aligns better with TRBJ2-5, so the J call may be wrong. The CDR3 covers 14 residues. Germline V CDR1 and CDR2: LGHNA, YSLEER.

This clonotype was seen only a few times. CDR3 residues: CASSQGVRGMTYEQYF. In DNA, the CDR3 is TGCGCCAGCAGCCAAGGAGTCAGGGGGATGACCTACGAGCAGTACTTC. The rearrangement links TRBV4-3 to TRBJ2-7; the match to TRBD1 covers 7 bases. This CDR3 contains 16 residues. Germline V gene sequence: CDR1 LGHNA, CDR2 YSLEER. Trimming at V came to 1 base and at J to 2 bases, leaving 8 bases not matched to a gene.

The sample holds a few counts of this clonotype. The chain carries TRBV20-1 and TRBJ2-5; 8 bases are a match to TRBD2. This CDR3 is built from 15 residues. The ends lost 4 bases at V and 2 bases at J; junction bases unmatched: 9. Germline V lookup: CDR1 DFQATT, CDR2 SNEGSKA (reference sequence). The CDR3 loop is CSATIGGADQETQYF. CDR3 bases: TGCAGTGCTACCATCGGGGGGGCGGATCAAGAGACCCAGTACTTC.

V and J are TRBV28 and TRBJ2-7; D unclear. This CDR3 contains 14 residues. The V end was cut by 5 bases, the J end by 2 bases, with 13 bases between. Germline V gene sequence: CDR1 MDHEN, CDR2 SYDVKM. DNA of the CDR3: TGTGCCAGCAGTACCCGAGGTTGGGCCTACGAGCAGTACTTC. Protein sequence: CASSTRGWAYEQYF.

Ten or more counts support this clonotype. The rearrangement links TRBV4-1 to TRBJ2-3; the match to TRBD2 covers 7 bases. Germline loops: CDR1 MGHRA, CDR2 YSYEKL. Trimming removed 3 bases from V and 5 bases from J; junction bases left unmatched: 8. CDR3 length equals 15 residues. DNA for the CDR3: TGCGCCAGCAGCCAGAGGGAGGGTGCCCAAGATACGCAGTATTTT. This encodes CASSQREGAQDTQYF.

The CDR3: CASSSGDRINEKLFF. The CDR3 coding sequence is TGCGCCAGCAGTTCAGGGGACAGAATAAATGAAAAACTGTTTTTT. This chain uses TRBV5-1 with TRBJ1-4; 7 positions match TRBD1. CDR1 and CDR2 (germline): SGHRS, YFSETQ. CDR3 length: 15 amino acids. Trimming removed 5 bases from V and 5 bases from J; junction bases left unmatched: 9.

The chain employs TRBV2 and TRBJ2-1, with D uncertain. In germline, CDR1 is SNHLY, CDR2 FYNNEI. The CDR3 sequence is 14 residues long. Trimming cost V 0 bases and J 9 bases, with 12 bases left between them. The CDR3 bases are TGTGCCAGCAGTGAAGCAAGTGGTTTAGGTGAGCAGTTCTTC. Translating it yields CASSEASGLGEQFF.

This clonotype occurred a few times. The chain is built from TRBV9 and TRBJ2-3; 7 nucleotides align to TRBD1. The J segment lost 7 bases and the V segment lost 6 bases, leaving 2 bases of the junction unmatched. The CDR3 spans 11 residues. Germline CDR1 is SGDLS and CDR2 is YYNGEE. The CDR3 DNA follows: TGTGCCAGCAAACAGGGGAATACGCAGTATTTT. This encodes CASKQGNTQYF. The full variable domain, with the rest looked up from reference TRBV9 and TRBJ2-3, is DSGVTQTPKHLITATGQRVTLRCSPRSGDLSVYWYQQSLDQGLQFLIQYYNGEERAKGNILERFSAQQFPDLHSELNLSSLELGDSALYFCASKQGNTQYFGPGTRLTVL.

The chain recombines TRBV20-1 with TRBJ2-1; 15 bases are a match to TRBD2. CDR3 length: 18 residues. V was pared by 6 bases and J by 7 bases, with 16 bases of the junction left unmatched. Germline CDR1 is DFQATT and CDR2 is SNEGSKA (reference sequence). Here the CDR3 DNA reads TGCAGTGCCCCGGGACTAGCGGGGGGTAGGACGGGGGTGAATGAGCAGTTCTTC. Translating it yields CSAPGLAGGRTGVNEQFF.

The V gene is TRBV6-1, the J gene TRBJ2-5, with D hard to call. CDR1 MNHNS and CDR2 SASEGT come from the germline V gene. The CDR3 has 13 residues. V lost 8 bases to trimming and J lost 4 bases, with 14 bases between them. CDR3 sequence: CASHLDGGETQYF. The CDR3 coding sequence is TGTGCCAGCCACCTGGACGGCGGAGAGACCCAGTACTTC.

This chain joins TRBV13 and TRBJ2-3, with 11 bases matching TRBD2. The ends lost 4 bases at V and 2 bases at J; junction bases unmatched: 8. This CDR3 contains 17 residues. CDR1 is PRHDT, CDR2 FYEKMQ, per germline (reference sequence). The CDR3 loop reads CASSSFSGGAYTDTQYF. CDR3 nucleotide sequence: TGTGCCAGCAGCTCATTTAGCGGGGGGGCTTACACAGATACGCAGTATTTT.

The chain couples TRBV6-2 or TRBV6-3 to TRBJ2-3; D remains unclear. CDR3 length equals 14 residues. Germline values: CDR1 MNHEY, CDR2 SVGEGT. V was pared by 0 bases and J by 2 bases, with 6 bases between. The CDR3 sequence: CASSYSVNTDTQYF. The CDR3 coding sequence is TGTGCCAGCAGTTACTCTGTCAACACAGATACGCAGTATTTT.

The rearrangement links TRBV5-1 to TRBJ2-1, with TRBD2 identical over 7 bases. The CDR3 has 14 residues. With V trimmed by 7 bases and J by 4 bases, 8 bases remained unmatched. Germline loops: CDR1 SGHRS, CDR2 YFSETQ. Here the CDR3 DNA reads TGCGCCAGCCAAGGGGCGGGGGAGTACAATGAGCAGTTCTTC. This sequence encodes CASQGAGEYNEQFF.

This chain joins TRBV20-1 and TRBJ2-3, with 9 nucleotides matching TRBD2. This CDR3 has 15 amino acids. From germline, CDR1 is DFQATT and CDR2 SNEGSKA (reference sequence). V shed 3 bases and J 2 bases; nucleotides not matched to a gene: 6. The CDR3 nucleotides are TGCAGTGCTAGCGCCAGCGGGGGGCCCACAGATACGCAGTATTTT. Protein: CSASASGGPTDTQYF.

Points on this clonotype: One end of the junction does not line up with germline, which may come from a read error. The chain uses TRBV11-2 and TRBJ2-1; no reliable D call. Germline CDR1 is SGHAT and CDR2 is FQNNGV. CDR3 length: 11 residues. As DNA, the CDR3 is TGTGCCGGCAGCTTGGGTGATGAGCAGTTCTTC. Protein product: CAGSLGDEQFF.

The chain employs TRBV7-2 and TRBJ2-5, with D perhaps given as TRBD1 or TRBD2 (5 bases each). Germline-derived CDR1 and CDR2 are SGHTA and FQGNSA. Between the trimmed V and J ends, which lost 0 bases and 11 bases, there was a span of 16 bases. This CDR3 has 14 amino acids. The CDR3 nucleotides read TGTGCCAGCAGCTTAGCCGCCGGGGCTAATGAGCAGTACTTC. Translation: CASSLAAGANEQYF.

This chain uses TRBV28 with TRBJ1-2; D is ambiguous. Germline V CDR1 and CDR2: MDHEN, SYDVKM. V was shortened by 6 bases and J by 7 bases, with 24 bases between the two germline ends. This CDR3 region has 16 residues. The CDR3 nucleotides read TGTGCCAGCAGACCGGCCCTTACCACTATTAGCTCTGGCTACACCTTC. Protein sequence: CASRPALTTISSGYTF.

J is TRBJ2-7 and V is TRBV28, with a possible D match to TRBD1 (5 bases). CDR3 length: 16 residues. The germline CDR1 and CDR2 sequences are MDHEN and SYDVKM. Trimming left V 3 bases short and J 1 base short, with 16 bases between. The CDR3 bases are TGTGCCAGCAGTTTCACAGGTCCCCTCTGGTCCTACGAGCAGTACTTC. Encoded protein: CASSFTGPLWSYEQYF.

The gene calls are TRBV13 and TRBJ1-1, with D unclear. This CDR3 has 15 amino acids. Germline V gene data show CDR1 as PRHDT and CDR2 as FYEKMQ (reference sequence). V was cut by 7 bases and J by 1 base, with 16 bases left in between. CDR3 nucleotide sequence: TGTGCCAGCAACTATGCAGGCGACTCGAACACTGAAGCTTTCTTT. The encoded protein is CASNYAGDSNTEAFF.